This T cell receptor beta chain was recovered during a study of blood T cell repertoires in COVID-19. Whole-study context: The United States, Italy and Spain provided the acute and convalescent COVID-19 samples. Sample material is recorded as cDNA or gDNA derived from T cells, B-cell-depleted T cells, or PBMCs.

Seattle participants joined during active infection and were tracked over time. CDR1 LNHDA and CDR2 SQIVND come from the germline V gene (reference sequence). This CDR3 is built from 12 residues. Deletions cut 3 bases from V and 6 bases from J, with 8 bases between. Original processing methods: Estimates of nucleated cell counts were drawn from the amplification of reference gene primers. TCRdb's table, derived via immunoSEQ multiplex PCR, lists solely in-frame clones and lacks some. V, J and clone size reflect that table, while D and trimming were determined from the DNA. Of about 250,000 clones listed, approximately 89% were seen once; the top ten hold under 8%.

The sample taken for sequencing was peripheral blood. The V gene is TRBV19, the J gene TRBJ1-1; tentatively, D is TRBD1 (6 bases). This sequence was found in a woman younger than 45 with COVID-19, enrolled during active disease. This chain's CDR3 is CASSMGAPEAFF. CDR3 sequence (DNA): TGTGCCAGTAGTATGGGGGCACCTGAAGCTTTCTTT. Filled out from reference TRBV19 and TRBJ1-1, the complete variable domain reads DGGITQSPKYLFRKEGQNVTLSCEQNLNHDAMYWYRQDPGQGLRLIYYSQIVNDFQKGDIAEGYSVSREKKESFPLTVTSAQKNPTAFYLCASSMGAPEAFFGQGTRLTVV.